This T cell receptor (beta chain) was sequenced during a study of blood T cell repertoires in COVID-19. Turning to the study itself: Sample material is recorded as cDNA or gDNA derived from T cells, B-cell-depleted T cells, or PBMCs.

This table comes from immunoSEQ multiplex PCR, and its TCRdb copy is limited to in-frame clones, with some not included. The table includes a few hundred thousand clones, roughly 86% detected once. The Seattle site enrolled patients during active infection and followed them longitudinally. The ends were cut back, 2 bases at V and 5 bases at J, with 18 bases in the middle. The CDR3 is made up of 16 amino acids. In germline, CDR1 is MNHNY, CDR2 SVGAGI (reference sequence). Sequencing input: peripheral blood. The chain employs TRBV6-6 and TRBJ2-5; the D gene is possibly TRBD1 (6 bases). The sequence was obtained from a woman aged 55-69 years with COVID-19, enrolled during active disease. The CDR3 DNA follows: TGTGCCAGCAGTTACCTCACAGGGACCACCGGGGAGACCCAGTACTTC. Translation: CASSYLTGTTGETQYF.